This is a list of T cell receptor beta chains from one sample in a study of cytomegalovirus exposure and HLA in healthy donors. Libraries were prepared by immunoSEQ multiplex PCR; TCRdb keeps only in-frame clonotypes and omits some of them. The sample lists 100,000 to 130,000 clones; 82% were seen once. Specimen: PBMCs. The receptors derive from a man aged 25-45 years in good health and CMV-seropositive. CDR3s include the opening cysteine and the closing phenylalanine or tryptophan. Fields, in order: D gene, J gene, clone size, V gene, CDR3 protein, CDR3 DNA. A D gene is named only where the DNA matches it firmly. Not all rows give a size; the values are once, few, many and, for expanded clones, a class.

d_call: TRBD1
j_call: TRBJ1-1
clone_size: NA
v_call: TRBV6-1
cdr3_aa: CASSTGGDNTEAFF
cdr3_nt: TGTGCCAGCAGTACAGGGGGAGATAACACTGAAGCTTTCTTT

d_call: NA
j_call: TRBJ2-3
clone_size: NA
v_call: TRBV5-5
cdr3_aa: CASMPGGGSNTQYF
cdr3_nt: TGTGCCAGCATGCCGGGTGGAGGGTCCAATACGCAGTATTTT

d_call: NA
j_call: TRBJ2-3
clone_size: few
v_call: TRBV12-5
cdr3_aa: CASRGARDTQYF
cdr3_nt: TGTGCTAGCCGGGGGGCACGAGATACGCAGTATTTT

d_call: NA
j_call: TRBJ1-1
clone_size: NA
v_call: TRBV7-2
cdr3_aa: CASSLAQHATVLTEAFF
cdr3_nt: TGTGCCAGCAGCTTAGCTCAACATGCGACAGTCCTCACTGAAGCTTTCTTT

d_call: TRBD1
j_call: TRBJ1-2
clone_size: NA
v_call: TRBV5-1
cdr3_aa: CASSLLLTGGATYGYTF
cdr3_nt: TGCGCCAGCAGCCTACTACTCACAGGGGGCGCGACCTATGGCTACACCTTC

d_call: NA
j_call: TRBJ2-7
clone_size: once
v_call: TRBV5-1
cdr3_aa: CASSPSFYEQYF
cdr3_nt: TGCGCCAGCAGCCCCTCGTTTTACGAGCAGTACTTC

d_call: NA
j_call: TRBJ2-7
clone_size: NA
v_call: TRBV7-8
cdr3_aa: CASSHSQGGSYEQYF
cdr3_nt: TGTGCCAGCAGCCATTCCCAGGGAGGCTCCTACGAGCAGTACTTC

d_call: TRBD1
j_call: TRBJ2-2
clone_size: NA
v_call: TRBV5-1
cdr3_aa: CASIRDRGPGELFF
cdr3_nt: TGCGCCAGCATCCGGGACAGGGGGCCCGGGGAGCTGTTTTTT

d_call: TRBD1
j_call: TRBJ2-5
clone_size: NA
v_call: TRBV25-1
cdr3_aa: CASSEVGQPGWETQYF
cdr3_nt: TGTGCCAGCAGTGAAGTGGGACAGCCTGGGTGGGAGACCCAGTACTTC

d_call: TRBD2
j_call: TRBJ2-5
clone_size: once
v_call: TRBV15
cdr3_aa: CATSRGPRESQETQYF
cdr3_nt: TGTGCCACCAGCAGAGGTCCGCGGGAGTCCCAAGAGACCCAGTACTTC

d_call: TRBD1
j_call: TRBJ1-2
clone_size: NA
v_call: TRBV13
cdr3_aa: CASSPPGQRFKGYTF
cdr3_nt: TGTGCCAGCAGCCCCCCGGGACAGCGCTTTAAGGGCTACACCTTC

d_call: NA
j_call: TRBJ1-2
clone_size: NA
v_call: TRBV10-3
cdr3_aa: CAISESDYGYTF
cdr3_nt: TGTGCCATCAGTGAATCGGACTATGGCTACACCTTC

d_call: NA
j_call: TRBJ1-1
clone_size: NA
v_call: TRBV12-5
cdr3_aa: CASVPLTNLNTEAFF
cdr3_nt: TGTGCTAGTGTCCCCCTGACAAATCTGAACACTGAAGCTTTCTTT

d_call: NA
j_call: TRBJ1-2
clone_size: NA
v_call: TRBV7-9
cdr3_aa: CATTIASERFNYGYTF
cdr3_nt: TGTGCCACCACTATTGCAAGCGAAAGATTCAACTATGGCTACACCTTC

d_call: NA
j_call: TRBJ2-6
clone_size: NA
v_call: TRBV5-1
cdr3_aa: CASTASGANGLTF
cdr3_nt: TGCGCCAGCACAGCCTCTGGGGCCAACGGCCTGACTTTC

d_call: NA
j_call: TRBJ2-7
clone_size: once
v_call: TRBV5-1
cdr3_aa: CASSLQGPSSYEQYF
cdr3_nt: TGCGCCAGCAGCTTACAGGGTCCCAGCTCCTACGAGCAGTACTTC

d_call: NA
j_call: TRBJ2-7
clone_size: NA
v_call: TRBV29-1
cdr3_aa: CSATVRGGEQYF
cdr3_nt: TGCAGCGCGACAGTAAGGGGAGGAGAGCAGTACTTC

d_call: NA
j_call: TRBJ1-4
clone_size: NA
v_call: TRBV6-5
cdr3_aa: CASSYSGTSREKLFF
cdr3_nt: TGTGCCAGCAGTTACTCGGGGACTTCGAGAGAAAAACTGTTTTTT

d_call: TRBD2
j_call: TRBJ2-5
clone_size: NA
v_call: TRBV5-1
cdr3_aa: CASSYGGGYQETQYF
cdr3_nt: TGCGCCAGCAGCTACGGCGGGGGGTACCAAGAGACCCAGTACTTC

d_call: TRBD2
j_call: TRBJ2-1
clone_size: NA
v_call: TRBV30
cdr3_aa: CAWTPSRGGANEQFF
cdr3_nt: TGTGCCTGGACACCCAGTCGGGGGGGGGCGAATGAGCAGTTCTTC

d_call: TRBD1
j_call: TRBJ1-2
clone_size: NA
v_call: TRBV5-1
cdr3_aa: CASSLAGGNGYTF
cdr3_nt: TGCGCCAGCAGCTTGGCAGGGGGCAATGGCTACACCTTC

d_call: NA
j_call: TRBJ1-5
clone_size: few
v_call: TRBV2
cdr3_aa: CASGPEYSNQPQHF
cdr3_nt: TGTGCCAGCGGGCCAGAGTATAGCAATCAGCCCCAGCATTTT

d_call: TRBD1
j_call: TRBJ1-6
clone_size: NA
v_call: TRBV5-1
cdr3_aa: CASSEGQTSNSPLHF
cdr3_nt: TGCGCCAGCAGCGAGGGACAGACTTCAAATTCACCCCTCCACTTT

d_call: NA
j_call: TRBJ2-5
clone_size: NA
v_call: TRBV6-6
cdr3_aa: CASSSLQNQETQYF
cdr3_nt: TGTGCCAGCAGTTCCCTACAGAACCAAGAGACCCAGTACTTC

d_call: NA
j_call: TRBJ1-1
clone_size: NA
v_call: TRBV30
cdr3_aa: CAWSVWGDTEAFF
cdr3_nt: TGTGCCTGGAGTGTTTGGGGGGACACTGAAGCTTTCTTT

d_call: NA
j_call: TRBJ1-5
clone_size: once
v_call: TRBV4-1
cdr3_aa: CASSPQERDQPQHF
cdr3_nt: TGCGCCAGCAGCCCACAGGAGCGAGATCAGCCCCAGCATTTT

d_call: TRBD1
j_call: TRBJ2-3
clone_size: NA
v_call: TRBV7-3
cdr3_aa: CASSLTGVQDTQYF
cdr3_nt: TGTGCCAGCAGCTTGACAGGGGTGCAAGATACGCAGTATTTT